This record covers a single TCR beta chain. Produced via immunoSEQ multiplex PCR; TCRdb's table is partial and in-frame only. This sample yields 50,000 to 75,000 clones, of which 85% to 95% are seen a single time; roughly 2.7% belongs to the top ten. Germline CDR1 is SEHNR and CDR2 is FQNEAQ (reference sequence). The CDR3 covers 14 residues. V dropped 1 base and J dropped 1 base, with 7 bases sitting between them. This sample stems from a study of T cell changes during pregnancy in multiple sclerosis. The gene calls are TRBV7-9 and TRBJ2-5; no firm D call. The TCR comes from a female donor with multiple sclerosis, enrolled in a pregnancy study. This material consisted of CD8+ T cells from peripheral blood mononuclear cells, taken in the third trimester of pregnancy. The CDR3 DNA reads TGTGCCAGCAGCTTAGAACAGTCCCAAGAGACCCAGTACTTC. Protein: CASSLEQSQETQYF.